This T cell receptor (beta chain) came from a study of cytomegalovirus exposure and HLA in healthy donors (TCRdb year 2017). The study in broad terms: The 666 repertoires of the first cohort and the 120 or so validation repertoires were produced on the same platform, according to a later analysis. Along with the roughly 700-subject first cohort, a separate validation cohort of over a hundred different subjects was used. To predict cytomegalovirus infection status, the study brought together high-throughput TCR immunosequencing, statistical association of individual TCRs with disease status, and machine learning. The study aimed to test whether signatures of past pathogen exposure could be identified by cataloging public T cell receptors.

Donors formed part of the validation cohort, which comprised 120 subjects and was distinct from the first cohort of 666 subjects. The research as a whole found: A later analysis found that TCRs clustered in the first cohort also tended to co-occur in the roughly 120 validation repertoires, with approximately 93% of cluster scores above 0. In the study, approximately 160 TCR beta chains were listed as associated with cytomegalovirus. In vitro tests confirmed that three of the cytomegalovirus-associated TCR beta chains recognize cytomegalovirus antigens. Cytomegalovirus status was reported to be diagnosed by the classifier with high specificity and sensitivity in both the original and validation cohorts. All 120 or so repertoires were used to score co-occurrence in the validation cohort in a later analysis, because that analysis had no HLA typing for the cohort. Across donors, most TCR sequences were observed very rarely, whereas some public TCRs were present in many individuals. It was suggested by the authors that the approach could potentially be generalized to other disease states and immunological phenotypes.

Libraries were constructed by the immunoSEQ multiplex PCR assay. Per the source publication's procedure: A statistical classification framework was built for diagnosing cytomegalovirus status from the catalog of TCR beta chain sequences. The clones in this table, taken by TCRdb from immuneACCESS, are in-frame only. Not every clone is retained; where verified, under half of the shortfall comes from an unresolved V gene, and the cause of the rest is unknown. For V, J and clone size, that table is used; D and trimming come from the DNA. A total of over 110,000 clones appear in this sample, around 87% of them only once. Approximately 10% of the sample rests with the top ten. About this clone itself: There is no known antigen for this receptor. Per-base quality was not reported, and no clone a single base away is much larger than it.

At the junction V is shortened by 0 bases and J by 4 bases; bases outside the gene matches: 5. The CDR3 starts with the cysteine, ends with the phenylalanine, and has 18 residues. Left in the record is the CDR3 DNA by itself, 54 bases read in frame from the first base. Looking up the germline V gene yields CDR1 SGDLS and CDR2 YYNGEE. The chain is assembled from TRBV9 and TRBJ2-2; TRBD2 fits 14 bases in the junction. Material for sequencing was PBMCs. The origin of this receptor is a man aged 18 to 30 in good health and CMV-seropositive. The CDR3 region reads CASSVVGTSGGLTGELFF. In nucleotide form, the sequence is TGTGCCAGCAGCGTAGTTGGGACTAGCGGGGGACTCACCGGGGAGCTGTTTTTT.